Shown below are 13 T cell receptor beta chains from a single sample sequenced in a study of OX40 agonist ivuxolimab in advanced cancers. The library was produced with the immunoSEQ multiplex PCR assay. As stored in TCRdb, this immuneACCESS dataset retains in-frame rearrangements with V and J assigned. A fraction of the clones does not appear; measured against another copy, unresolved V genes explain less than half of the discrepancy, and the remainder lacks a known reason. This sample has about 73,000 clones in its table, and about 88% of those were observed once. More than 2% of the sample is in the top ten clones. This specimen consisted of CD4+ or CD8+ T cells sorted from blood, obtained in a trial of the OX40 agonist ivuxolimab. These receptors came from an adult with an advanced solid tumor such as melanoma, head and neck, liver or kidney cancer.

This sequence joins TRBV18 and TRBJ1-1; D is undetermined. The CDR3 length is 17 residues. V lost 4 bases, J lost 0 bases, and 18 bases lay in between. Germline lookup yields CDR1 KGHSH and CDR2 LQKENI. The CDR3 nucleotides are TGTGCCAGCTCACAAAAAGGGCCGACTGGAATGAACACTGAAGCTTTCTTT. Encoded protein: CASSQKGPTGMNTEAFF. Supplemented by reference TRBV18 and TRBJ1-1, the full variable domain reads NAGVMQNPRHLVRRRGQEARLRCSPMKGHSHVYWYRQLPEEGLKFMVYLQKENIIDESGMPKERFSAEFPKEGPSILRIQQVVRGDSAAYFCASSQKGPTGMNTEAFFGQGTRLTVV.

J is TRBJ2-7 and V is TRBV11-2; no definite D call. The CDR3 contains 14 residues. Germline V CDR1 and CDR2: SGHAT, FQNNGV. Trimming stripped 2 bases from V and 3 bases from J, with 11 bases between. CDR3 sequence reads: CASSLKPRFYEQYF. The CDR3 nucleotides read TGTGCCAGCAGCTTAAAGCCGAGATTCTACGAGCAGTACTTC.

The chain uses TRBV7-3 and TRBJ1-1; D uncertain. Per germline, CDR1 SGHTA and CDR2 FQGTGA. The germline V and J ends were trimmed by 3 bases and 4 bases, with 12 bases remaining between them. This CDR3 has 14 residues. The chain's CDR3 is CASSLGGLGTEAFF. The CDR3 DNA follows: TGTGCCAGCAGCTTGGGAGGGCTGGGCACTGAAGCTTTCTTT.

In this sample, this clone turned up a few times. This sequence joins TRBV9 and TRBJ2-5; 10 nucleotides match TRBD2. J lost 4 bases, V lost 3 bases, and 9 bases had no gene match. From germline, CDR1 is SGDLS and CDR2 YYNGEE. This CDR3 is 16 amino acids long. The CDR3 is CASSAAGGLTPETQYF. Here the CDR3 DNA reads TGTGCCAGCAGCGCAGCGGGGGGGCTAACACCAGAGACCCAGTACTTC.

This sequence joins TRBV2 and TRBJ2-7; D assignment may be TRBD1 or TRBD2 (5 bases each). Per the germline V gene, CDR1 is SNHLY and CDR2 is FYNNEI. The CDR3 is 13 amino acids. The V end lost 6 bases, the J end lost 3 bases, and 12 bases lay between the germline ends. CDR3 amino acids: CASRSGRVYEQYF. The CDR3 bases are TGTGCCAGCAGATCAGGGAGAGTCTACGAGCAGTACTTC.

V usage is TRBV4-3 and J usage is TRBJ2-1; 10 nucleotides align to TRBD2. Germline assignment: CDR1 LGHNA and CDR2 YSLEER. The CDR3 has 15 amino acids. Trimming at V came to 3 bases and at J to 4 bases, leaving 3 bases not matched to a gene. The CDR3, as DNA: TGCGCCAGCAGCCAGACGACTAGCGGGTACAATGAGCAGTTCTTC. Its translation: CASSQTTSGYNEQFF.

The J gene is TRBJ1-5, the V gene TRBV27, with 8 bases that match TRBD1. In germline, CDR1 is MNHEY, CDR2 SMNVEV (reference sequence). V was pared by 6 bases and J by 0 bases, with 13 bases of the junction left unmatched. CDR3 length: 18 residues. CDR3: CASSMSRGQAYSNQPQHF. DNA of the CDR3: TGTGCCAGCAGCATGAGTAGGGGACAGGCGTATAGCAATCAGCCCCAGCATTTT.

The rearrangement joins TRBV27 to TRBJ2-1; D uncertain. Trimming took off 3 bases at V and 6 bases at J, with 15 bases between the two ends. Germline values: CDR1 MNHEY, CDR2 SMNVEV (reference sequence). This CDR3 is 15 amino acids long. The CDR3 region has the DNA TGTGCCAGCAGTTTTGTAGCTCCGGGTCGCAATGAGCAGTTCTTC. This encodes CASSFVAPGRNEQFF.

The chain carries TRBV28 and TRBJ1-2, with 7 bases fitting TRBD1. This CDR3 has 13 amino acids. Germline CDR1 and CDR2: MDHEN and SYDVKM. J gave up 6 bases and V 5 bases, and 6 bases lay outside the gene matches. In nucleotides, the CDR3 is TGTGCCAGCAGTCTCATCGACAGGGATGGCTACACCTTC. It translates to CASSLIDRDGYTF.

The genes are TRBV5-4 and TRBJ2-2, with TRBD1 matching 9 bases. Germline V CDR1 and CDR2: SGHNT, YYREEE (reference sequence). The ends lost 0 bases at V and 6 bases at J; junction bases unmatched: 6. The length of the CDR3 is 16 residues. CDR3 bases: TGTGCCAGCAGCTTGGGACCACAGGGGGCCCCCGGGGAGCTGTTTTTT. Residues: CASSLGPQGAPGELFF.

J is TRBJ2-1 and V is TRBV2, with D perhaps matching TRBD1 (6 bases). Germline CDR1 and CDR2: SNHLY and FYNNEI. The V gene lost 11 bases and the J gene lost 14 bases, with 22 bases spanning the gap. This CDR3 comprises 12 residues. Here the CDR3 DNA reads TGTGCCGTCAGACTGGGGGCAACTCAGGAGTTCTTC. Its protein product is CAVRLGATQEFF.

This rearrangement joins TRBV5-5 to TRBJ1-3, with a possible D match to TRBD1 (6 bases). This CDR3 has 16 amino acids. Trimming stripped 4 bases from V and 0 bases from J, with 14 bases between. From germline, CDR1 is SGHKS and CDR2 YYEKEE (reference sequence). CDR3 in DNA: TGTGCCAGCAGCCGCCAGGACAGCCGCTCTGGAAACACCATATATTTT. This gives the protein CASSRQDSRSGNTIYF.

This chain joins TRBV7-2 and TRBJ2-1, with TRBD2 matching over 10 bases. The CDR3 is 15 residues long. Germline trimming cut 5 bases from V and 3 bases from J; bases unmatched to any gene: 4. CDR1 is SGHTA, CDR2 FQGNSA, per germline. CDR3 nucleotide sequence: TGTGCCAGCAGCCCCCCTAGCGGGGGCTACAATGAGCAGTTCTTC. This encodes CASSPPSGGYNEQFF. Variable domain in full (rest from reference TRBV7-2 and TRBJ2-1): GAGVSQSPSNKVTEKGKDVELRCDPISGHTALYWYRQSLGQGLEFLIYFQGNSAPDKSGLPSDRFSAERTGGSVSTLTIQRTQQEDSAVYLCASSPPSGGYNEQFFGPGTRLTVL.